Given below is one T cell receptor beta chain in context. The method was immunoSEQ multiplex PCR; TCRdb's version includes in-frame clones alone and lacks a portion of them. In the table there are tens of thousands of clones, around 90% of which are singletons. The sample belongs to a study of T cell changes during pregnancy in multiple sclerosis. Trimming cost V 0 bases and J 0 bases, with 7 bases left between them. The germline V gene encodes CDR1 SGHRS and CDR2 YFSETQ. This CDR3 comprises 16 residues. The clonotype was recovered from a female donor with multiple sclerosis, enrolled in a pregnancy study. The sequencing used peripheral blood, collected before pregnancy. The rearrangement links TRBV5-1 to TRBJ1-6; D gene ambiguous. Written as DNA, the CDR3 is TGCGCCAGCAGCTTGGGCGAGAGCTCCTATAATTCACCCCTCCACTTT. It specifies CASSLGESSYNSPLHF.